A selection of T cell receptor beta chains follows, all from one sample in a study of patients and donors after allogeneic stem cell transplantation. TCRdb re-called the RT-PCR reads with MiXCR, one entry per CDR3 protein. The sample includes about a million distinct CDR3 sequences, about a sixth of them seen just once. Sequences were obtained from blood, either unsorted or a sorted T cell fraction (not recorded which). These receptors were obtained from a human donor who was either an allogeneic HSCT recipient or a stem cell or donor lymphocyte infusion donor (not recorded which). It is not recorded whose cells these are; they may come from a transplant donor. Both conserved end residues are part of each CDR3. Fields, in order: CDR3 protein, CDR3 DNA, J gene, V gene, D gene, clone size. A D gene is named only where the DNA matches it firmly. Size is omitted from some rows. Given values are once, few, many or a class for expanded clones.

CASSRGDLGGRNQETQYF | TGTGCCAGCAGCAGGGGGGATCTCGGCGGGAGGAACCAAGAGACCCAGTACTTC | TRBJ2-5 | TRBV21-1 | . | few
CASSPFEETQYF | TGTGCCAGCAGCCCTTTCGAAGAGACCCAGTACTTC | TRBJ2-5 | TRBV12-3/TRBV12-4 | . | .
CSASAGTGGGEQYF | TGCAGTGCTTCGGCCGGGACAGGGGGCGGCGAGCAGTACTTC | TRBJ2-7 | TRBV20-1 | TRBD1 | .
CASSQEIGGSDYGYTF | TGTGCCAGCAGCCAAGAAATTGGGGGGTCCGACTATGGCTACACCTTC | TRBJ1-2 | TRBV3-1 | . | .
CSAPGTNSYNEQFF | TGCAGTGCACCCGGGACAAACTCCTACAATGAGCAGTTCTTC | TRBJ2-1 | TRBV20-1 | . | .
CASSQEDRGPARWEETQYF | TGCGCCAGCAGCCAAGAGGACAGAGGACCGGCAAGATGGGAGGAGACCCAGTACTTC | TRBJ2-5 | TRBV4-1 | . | .
CASSLRGRARDTQYF | TGTGCCAGCAGTTTAAGGGGGAGGGCCAGAGATACGCAGTATTTT | TRBJ2-3 | TRBV12-3/TRBV12-4 | . | .
CAISESTIVVGNTIYF | TGTGCCATCAGTGAATCGACGATCGTCGTTGGAAACACCATATATTTT | TRBJ1-3 | TRBV10-3 | . | few
CASRRVLTGELFF | TGTGCCAGCAGAAGGGTTCTCACCGGGGAGCTGTTTTTT | TRBJ2-2 | TRBV5-8 | . | .
CASSFPGDLEQFF | TGTGCCAGCAGCTTTCCCGGGGACCTGGAGCAGTTCTTC | TRBJ2-1 | TRBV7-8 | . | .
CASGYRDNLPFF | TGTGCCAGCGGATACCGGGACAATCTTCCTTTCTTT | TRBJ1-1 | TRBV28 | . | few
CASSIKDNSPEAFF | TGTGCCAGCAGCATAAAGGACAATAGTCCTGAAGCTTTCTTT | TRBJ1-1 | TRBV6-1 | . | few
CASSLTTYTDTQYF | TGTGCCAGCAGCTTGACTACCTACACAGATACGCAGTATTTT | TRBJ2-3 | TRBV9 | . | few
CAIGWLRDRGNEQFF | TGTGCCATCGGGTGGTTGCGGGACAGGGGTAATGAGCAGTTCTTC | TRBJ2-1 | TRBV2 | TRBD1 | few
CATGRHRGQETQYF | TGTGCCACCGGACGGCACAGGGGGCAAGAGACCCAGTACTTC | TRBJ2-5 | TRBV6-1 | TRBD1 | .
CATSDFNGDEAFF | TGTGCCACCAGTGATTTTAACGGGGATGAAGCTTTCTTT | TRBJ1-1 | TRBV24-1 | . | .
CSASDTSGSKYEQYF | TGCAGTGCTAGTGATACTAGCGGGAGTAAGTACGAGCAGTACTTC | TRBJ2-7 | TRBV20-1 | TRBD2 | .
CASSYWDNTEAFF | TGTGCCAGCAGTTACTGGGACAACACTGAAGCTTTCTTT | TRBJ1-1 | TRBV6-2/TRBV6-3 | . | few
CASSPPGAGGTDTQYF | TGTGCCAGCAGCCCCCCTGGAGCGGGAGGAACAGATACGCAGTATTTT | TRBJ2-3 | TRBV5-4 | TRBD2 | few
CASSLDRALNYGYTF | TGCGCCAGCAGCTTGGACAGGGCCCTTAACTATGGCTACACCTTC | TRBJ1-2 | TRBV5-1 | . | few
CAWSPQGTQETQYF | TGTGCCTGGAGCCCACAGGGTACCCAAGAGACCCAGTACTTC | TRBJ2-5 | TRBV30 | . | few
CASSEEASGISGEQYF | TGTGCCAGCAGTGAAGAGGCTAGCGGGATATCAGGCGAGCAGTACTTC | TRBJ2-7 | TRBV2 | TRBD2 | few
CASSLYVGRTEAFF | TGTGCCAGCAGCTTATATGTGGGGAGGACTGAAGCTTTCTTT | TRBJ1-1 | TRBV7-2 | . | .
CASSRRDRGSGYTF | TGTGCCAGCAGCCGCCGTGACAGGGGATCTGGCTACACCTTC | TRBJ1-2 | TRBV25-1 | TRBD1 | .
CASSYSLRNTEAFF | TGTGCCAGCAGTTACTCCCTGAGGAACACTGAAGCTTTCTTT | TRBJ1-1 | TRBV6-5 | . | .
CASRLQEQAGNTIYF | TGTGCCAGCAGGCTCCAGGAGCAGGCCGGAAACACCATATATTTT | TRBJ1-3 | TRBV12-3/TRBV12-4 | . | .
CAWSVTSGGYNEQFF | TGTGCCTGGAGTGTGACTAGCGGGGGCTACAATGAGCAGTTCTTC | TRBJ2-1 | TRBV30 | TRBD2 | .
CSVETDETLVGTDNEKLFF | TGCAGCGTTGAAACCGATGAAACCTTAGTCGGGACGGATAATGAAAAACTGTTTTTT | TRBJ1-4 | TRBV29-1 | . | .
CASSPPGSGSAVYEQYF | TGCGCCAGCAGCCCCCCGGGAAGTGGGTCAGCCGTCTACGAGCAGTACTTC | TRBJ2-7 | TRBV5-1 | . | .
CASSHYRVKSPEAFF | TGTGCCAGCAGCCACTACAGGGTAAAGAGTCCTGAAGCTTTCTTT | TRBJ1-1 | TRBV7-3 | . | .
CAWSLDSYEQYF | TGTGCCTGGAGTCTCGACAGCTACGAGCAGTACTTC | TRBJ2-7 | TRBV30 | . | .
CASSLGVNSYNEQFF | TGTGCCAGCAGCTTAGGGGTTAACTCCTACAATGAGCAGTTCTTC | TRBJ2-1 | TRBV5-6 | . | few
CSVEDGGNTEAFF | TGCAGCGTTGAAGATGGGGGGAACACTGAAGCTTTCTTT | TRBJ1-1 | TRBV29-1 | . | .
CASSLYRNSNTEAFF | TGTGCCAGCAGTTTATACAGGAACTCGAACACTGAAGCTTTCTTT | TRBJ1-1 | TRBV12-3/TRBV12-4 | . | .
CASSSGLAGGVVDEQFF | TGCGCCAGCAGCTCTGGACTAGCGGGAGGGGTCGTGGATGAGCAGTTCTTC | TRBJ2-1 | TRBV5-1 | TRBD2 | few
CSVGPTMTGPWYNEQFF | TGCAGCGTTGGGCCCACAATGACAGGACCGTGGTACAATGAGCAGTTCTTC | TRBJ2-1 | TRBV29-1 | . | .
CSVGGGAGNQPQHF | TGCAGCGTTGGAGGGGGGGCAGGTAATCAGCCCCAGCATTTT | TRBJ1-5 | TRBV29-1 | . | .
CTTSWRFTDTQYF | TGTACCACTAGCTGGAGGTTCACAGATACGCAGTATTTT | TRBJ2-3 | TRBV12-3/TRBV12-4 | . | .
CATFRENTEAFF | TGTGCCACTTTCAGGGAGAACACTGAAGCTTTCTTT | TRBJ1-1 | TRBV7-9 | . | few
CASSQDQLGYGYTF | TGTGCCAGCAGCCAAGATCAACTGGGCTATGGCTACACCTTC | TRBJ1-2 | TRBV4-2 | . | few
CASSLPAEETQYF | TGCGCCAGCAGCTTGCCAGCGGAAGAGACCCAGTACTTC | TRBJ2-5 | TRBV5-1 | . | .
CASSHTSARTLQETQYF | TGCGCCAGCAGCCACACCTCGGCCAGGACGTTACAAGAGACCCAGTACTTC | TRBJ2-5 | TRBV4-1 | . | few
CASMDWRHEQYF | TGTGCCAGCATGGACTGGCGCCACGAGCAGTACTTC | TRBJ2-7 | TRBV12-3/TRBV12-4 | . | .
CASSDSFADTQYF | TGTGCCAGCAGTGACTCCTTCGCAGATACGCAGTATTTT | TRBJ2-3 | TRBV6-4 | . | .
CASSPDRANYNEQFF | TGTGCCAGCAGCCCAGACAGGGCGAACTACAATGAGCAGTTCTTC | TRBJ2-1 | TRBV7-2 | TRBD1 | .
CSLGTGRTGELFF | TGCAGCCTAGGGACAGGGAGAACCGGGGAGCTGTTTTTT | TRBJ2-2 | TRBV20-1 | TRBD1 | few
CASSPGRMGTDTQYF | TGTGCCAGCTCACCTGGGAGAATGGGGACAGATACGCAGTATTTT | TRBJ2-3 | TRBV18 | . | .